This T cell receptor beta chain was identified in a study of graft-versus-host responses after intestinal transplantation. Assay: immunoSEQ multiplex PCR; the TCRdb copy retains only in-frame clones and omits some. The table records about 110,000 clones, approximately 92% of them present only once. Notes on this clone: Its antigen is not known.

The CDR3 spans 13 residues. Germline V gene lookup returns CDR1 MNHEY and CDR2 SVGAGI. V was cut by 7 bases and J by 2 bases, with 9 bases left in between. The V gene is TRBV6-5, the J gene TRBJ1-5; D is possibly TRBD1 (5 bases). The sample in question was unstimulated CD8+ T cells sorted from spleen or lymph node cells, obtained before intestinal transplant. This receptor was taken from a human donor who received an intestinal transplant. Here the CDR3 DNA reads TGTGCCAGCAAGGGGCAAGGCAATCAGCCCCAGCATTTT. Translation: CASKGQGNQPQHF.